A selection of T cell receptor beta chains follows, all from one sample in a study of shared clonotypes between healthy human individuals. Profiling relied on immunoSEQ multiplex PCR, and the TCRdb table lists in-frame clones only, not all of them. The table records about 1.9 million clones, 93% of them present only once. The source material was naive CD8+ T cells from PBMCs. The receptors originated from a man between 18 and 29 years old in good health. Some clones in this sample may be carry-over from other donors' samples. Both conserved end residues are part of each CDR3. A D gene is named only where the DNA matches it firmly. Clone size, where shown, is once, few, many, or a class for clones that have expanded.

j_call: TRBJ2-1; d_call: NA; clone_size: NA; v_call: TRBV7-6; cdr3_nt: TGTGCCAGCAGCGAGGTAGAAGGAAATGAGCAGTTCTTC; cdr3_aa: CASSEVEGNEQFF
j_call: TRBJ1-5; d_call: NA; clone_size: few; v_call: TRBV7-9; cdr3_nt: TGTGCCAGCAGCTTAGCGAGTTATCAGCCCCAGCATTTT; cdr3_aa: CASSLASYQPQHF
j_call: TRBJ1-3; d_call: NA; clone_size: NA; v_call: TRBV28; cdr3_nt: TGTGCCAGCAGACCTCCCCGGGCCGACTTCTCTGGAAACACCATATATTTT; cdr3_aa: CASRPPRADFSGNTIYF
j_call: TRBJ2-6; d_call: TRBD1; clone_size: once; v_call: TRBV19; cdr3_nt: TGTGCCAGTAGTAGTATAGGGACAGTTTGGCCCTCTGGGGCCAACGTCCTGACTTTC; cdr3_aa: CASSSIGTVWPSGANVLTF
j_call: TRBJ2-3; d_call: TRBD2; clone_size: NA; v_call: TRBV5-4; cdr3_nt: TGTGCCAGCAGGGTCAAAATGGGGCGGGAGGCCAGCGATACGCAGTATTTT; cdr3_aa: CASRVKMGREASDTQYF
j_call: TRBJ2-3; d_call: TRBD2; clone_size: NA; v_call: TRBV19; cdr3_nt: TGTGCCAGTAGTCCCAGTGCGGGAGGGTCCGATACGCAGTATTTT; cdr3_aa: CASSPSAGGSDTQYF
j_call: TRBJ2-5; d_call: NA; clone_size: NA; v_call: TRBV10-3; cdr3_nt: TGTGCCATCAGTGACCCCGTATTGAGGGGCGCGGAGACCCAGTACTTC; cdr3_aa: CAISDPVLRGAETQYF
j_call: TRBJ1-2; d_call: TRBD1; clone_size: NA; v_call: TRBV10-3; cdr3_nt: TGTGCCATCAGGGACAGGGGCAATGTTTATGGCTACACCTTC; cdr3_aa: CAIRDRGNVYGYTF
j_call: TRBJ2-3; d_call: TRBD2; clone_size: once; v_call: TRBV9; cdr3_nt: TGTGCCAGCAGCTTACCGACTAGCGGGAGTACAGATACGCAGTATTTT; cdr3_aa: CASSLPTSGSTDTQYF
j_call: TRBJ2-1; d_call: NA; clone_size: NA; v_call: TRBV19; cdr3_nt: TGTGCCACCCGACAGGGAGGTAATGAGCAGTTCTTC; cdr3_aa: CATRQGGNEQFF
j_call: TRBJ2-7; d_call: TRBD1; clone_size: NA; v_call: TRBV27; cdr3_nt: TGTGCCAGCAGTTCCGGGACAGGGTGGTACGAGCAGTACTTC; cdr3_aa: CASSSGTGWYEQYF
j_call: TRBJ2-1; d_call: NA; clone_size: NA; v_call: TRBV27; cdr3_nt: TGTGCCAGCAGCCCGAGTTGGGATGAGCAGTTCTTC; cdr3_aa: CASSPSWDEQFF
j_call: TRBJ1-2; d_call: NA; clone_size: NA; v_call: TRBV6-1; cdr3_nt: TGTGCCAGCAGTGCCACGACAGGAGCTCTTAACTATGGCTACACCTTC; cdr3_aa: CASSATTGALNYGYTF
j_call: TRBJ1-2; d_call: NA; clone_size: NA; v_call: TRBV29-1; cdr3_nt: TGCAGCGTCGTTGGGGGGGAAAACTATGGCTACACCTTC; cdr3_aa: CSVVGGENYGYTF
j_call: TRBJ2-7; d_call: NA; clone_size: NA; v_call: TRBV9; cdr3_nt: TGTGCCAGCAGCTCCCGAAGTACCAGGGTGCCCCACGAGCAGTACTTC; cdr3_aa: CASSSRSTRVPHEQYF
j_call: TRBJ2-3; d_call: NA; clone_size: NA; v_call: TRBV9; cdr3_nt: TGTGCCAGCAGCGTAGGGGGGCGGGGACGCACAGATACGCAGTATTTT; cdr3_aa: CASSVGGRGRTDTQYF
j_call: TRBJ2-7; d_call: TRBD2; clone_size: NA; v_call: TRBV27; cdr3_nt: TGTGCCAGCAGTGGACTAGCGGGAGGGAACTACGAGCAGTACTTC; cdr3_aa: CASSGLAGGNYEQYF
j_call: TRBJ2-3; d_call: TRBD2; clone_size: NA; v_call: TRBV14; cdr3_nt: TGTGCCAGCAGCCAGTGGCGGGAGGAGTCAGATACGCAGTATTTT; cdr3_aa: CASSQWREESDTQYF
j_call: TRBJ2-1; d_call: TRBD2; clone_size: NA; v_call: TRBV9; cdr3_nt: TGTGCCAGCAGCCCCCCGGGCGGGAGTGCTCATAATGAGCAGTTCTTC; cdr3_aa: CASSPPGGSAHNEQFF
j_call: TRBJ1-1; d_call: TRBD1; clone_size: NA; v_call: TRBV28; cdr3_nt: TGTGCCAGCAGTCTCCGACAGGGGTACACTGAAGCTTTCTTT; cdr3_aa: CASSLRQGYTEAFF
j_call: TRBJ2-7; d_call: NA; clone_size: NA; v_call: TRBV14; cdr3_nt: TGTGCCAGCAGCCAAGATATAAATTATTACGAGCAGTACTTC; cdr3_aa: CASSQDINYYEQYF
j_call: TRBJ2-3; d_call: TRBD2; clone_size: NA; v_call: TRBV7-9; cdr3_nt: TGTGCCAGCAGCTTTAGCGGGGCTAGCACAGATACGCAGTATTTT; cdr3_aa: CASSFSGASTDTQYF
j_call: TRBJ1-2; d_call: NA; clone_size: NA; v_call: TRBV12-5; cdr3_nt: TGTGCTAGTGGTTTGGTCGGAGGGAGGTTCGGCTATGGCTACACCTTC; cdr3_aa: CASGLVGGRFGYGYTF
j_call: TRBJ2-1; d_call: TRBD2; clone_size: NA; v_call: TRBV7-6; cdr3_nt: TGTGCCAGCAGTTCATTAGCGGGAGGCCCAAGGGATGAGCAGTTCTTC; cdr3_aa: CASSSLAGGPRDEQFF
j_call: TRBJ2-1; d_call: NA; clone_size: NA; v_call: TRBV5-1; cdr3_nt: TGCGCCAGCAGCTTACAGGCGTTCCTCTACAATGAGCAGTTCTTC; cdr3_aa: CASSLQAFLYNEQFF
j_call: TRBJ2-3; d_call: NA; clone_size: NA; v_call: TRBV11-2; cdr3_nt: TGTGCCAGCAGCTCCCGGAAGGGGGGAATGACAGATACGCAGTATTTT; cdr3_aa: CASSSRKGGMTDTQYF
j_call: TRBJ1-1; d_call: TRBD1; clone_size: NA; v_call: TRBV7-9; cdr3_nt: TGTGCCAGCAGGCCACAGGGGAGCGATGAAGCTTTCTTT; cdr3_aa: CASRPQGSDEAFF
j_call: TRBJ2-5; d_call: TRBD2; clone_size: NA; v_call: TRBV11-2; cdr3_nt: TGTGCCAGCAGCCGCGGACTAGCGGGGATCCAAGAGACCCAGTACTTC; cdr3_aa: CASSRGLAGIQETQYF
j_call: TRBJ2-5; d_call: TRBD2; clone_size: NA; v_call: TRBV4-2; cdr3_nt: TGTGCCAGCAGTCCGATCCTTAGCGGGTTCCAAGAGACCCAGTACTTC; cdr3_aa: CASSPILSGFQETQYF
j_call: TRBJ2-3; d_call: TRBD2; clone_size: NA; v_call: TRBV30; cdr3_nt: TGTGCCTGGAGTGTGAGGGCTAGCGGATACACAGATACGCAGTATTTT; cdr3_aa: CAWSVRASGYTDTQYF
j_call: TRBJ1-1; d_call: TRBD1; clone_size: NA; v_call: TRBV27; cdr3_nt: TGTGCCAGCACAGCCAGGGGGCAGGGTAGTGAAGCTTTCTTT; cdr3_aa: CASTARGQGSEAFF
j_call: TRBJ2-3; d_call: TRBD2; clone_size: NA; v_call: TRBV28; cdr3_nt: TGTGCCAGTTCCCTGGGGGGGAGGACAGATACGCAGTATTTT; cdr3_aa: CASSLGGRTDTQYF
j_call: TRBJ2-7; d_call: NA; clone_size: NA; v_call: TRBV27; cdr3_nt: TGTGCCAGCAGTTCCGCCCTCTACGAGCAGTACTTC; cdr3_aa: CASSSALYEQYF
j_call: TRBJ2-6; d_call: NA; clone_size: NA; v_call: TRBV28; cdr3_nt: TGTGCCAGCAGTTTTCTGAAATTCCCCTCTGGGGCCAACGTCCTGACTTTC; cdr3_aa: CASSFLKFPSGANVLTF
j_call: TRBJ2-1; d_call: TRBD2; clone_size: NA; v_call: TRBV7-7; cdr3_nt: TGTGCCAGCAGCTTCGGCGGGAGTAGCAATGAGCAGTTCTTC; cdr3_aa: CASSFGGSSNEQFF
j_call: TRBJ2-7; d_call: NA; clone_size: NA; v_call: TRBV7-3; cdr3_nt: TGTGCCAGCAGCTTACGGGTTGGGGACGAGCAGTACTTC; cdr3_aa: CASSLRVGDEQYF
j_call: TRBJ2-7; d_call: NA; clone_size: NA; v_call: TRBV28; cdr3_nt: TGTGCCAGCAGTCTAAAAACTAGTAACGAGCAGTACTTC; cdr3_aa: CASSLKTSNEQYF
j_call: TRBJ2-1; d_call: NA; clone_size: once; v_call: TRBV5-4; cdr3_nt: TGTGCCACCGGGCCCCGAAGCTCCTACAATGAGCAGTTCTTC; cdr3_aa: CATGPRSSYNEQFF
j_call: TRBJ2-1; d_call: TRBD2; clone_size: NA; v_call: TRBV9; cdr3_nt: TGTGCCAGCAGCGTACCCCCCGGGGGAGGGTCCTACAATGAGCAGTTCTTC; cdr3_aa: CASSVPPGGGSYNEQFF
j_call: TRBJ2-1; d_call: NA; clone_size: NA; v_call: TRBV5-1; cdr3_nt: TGCGCCAGCAGCTTGGTGACAGCGAGAGATCCCTCCTACAATGAGCAGTTCTTC; cdr3_aa: CASSLVTARDPSYNEQFF
j_call: TRBJ2-2; d_call: NA; clone_size: NA; v_call: TRBV11-3; cdr3_nt: TGTGCCAGCAGCTTAAGGCAGCCTATTAACACCGGGGAGCTGTTTTTT; cdr3_aa: CASSLRQPINTGELFF
j_call: TRBJ1-2; d_call: NA; clone_size: few; v_call: TRBV28; cdr3_nt: TGTGCCAGCACCTTGACAGCCCCTAACTATGGCTACACCTTC; cdr3_aa: CASTLTAPNYGYTF
j_call: TRBJ2-3; d_call: TRBD1; clone_size: NA; v_call: TRBV9; cdr3_nt: TGTGCCAGCAGCGCATGGACAGGGGGGAGCACAGATACGCAGTATTTT; cdr3_aa: CASSAWTGGSTDTQYF